These T cell receptor beta chains were read from a single sample in a study of CD8+CD57+ T cells in acquired aplastic anemia. TCRdb re-analysed the reads in MiXCR, keeping a single row per CDR3 protein. The sample lists 150,000 to 200,000 distinct CDR3 sequences; around 48% were seen once. Sequenced: sorted CD4+, CD8+, or CD8+CD57+ T cells (not recorded which) from PBMCs. The source of these receptors is a human donor with aplastic anemia. The CDR3 runs from the conserved cysteine through the conserved F or W. The D gene is left open where the match is weak. A clone size is listed for some rows: how often the clone was seen (once, few, many), or a class if it is expanded.

size: many; J: TRBJ1-1; D: .; V: TRBV29-1; DNA: TGCAGCGTTGAAGCAACAGGAAGGGCTGAAGCTTTCTTT; CDR3: CSVEATGRAEAFF
size: .; J: TRBJ2-7; D: TRBD1; V: TRBV20-1; DNA: TGCAGTGCTATCCCCCCCGCGGGACAGGTGGGTCTCGAGCAGTACTTC; CDR3: CSAIPPAGQVGLEQYF
size: .; J: TRBJ1-3; D: TRBD1; V: TRBV15; DNA: TGTGCCACCAGCAGAGACCAGGGGGCTGACACCATATATTTT; CDR3: CATSRDQGADTIYF
size: many; J: TRBJ2-5; D: TRBD2; V: TRBV7-8; DNA: TGTGCCAGCACCCTGAAAGCGGGGGGGCTTTCGGAGACCCAGTACTTC; CDR3: CASTLKAGGLSETQYF
size: many; J: TRBJ2-7; D: TRBD1; V: TRBV2; DNA: TGTGCCAGCACCTCGCCTGAGGTACAGGGGGGCTCCTACGAGCAGTACTTC; CDR3: CASTSPEVQGGSYEQYF
size: many; J: TRBJ2-7; D: TRBD1; V: TRBV2; DNA: TGTGCCAGCGGACAGGGGGTGCCCACCTACGAGCAGTACTTC; CDR3: CASGQGVPTYEQYF
size: many; J: TRBJ2-3; D: .; V: TRBV5-4; DNA: TGTGCCAGCACCTTTCCCTATAGCAGACAGGCGGAAGATACGCAGTATTTT; CDR3: CASTFPYSRQAEDTQYF
size: .; J: TRBJ2-1; D: .; V: TRBV20-1; DNA: TGCGGTGCTAGAGTTCAGGAAAATGAGCAGTTCTTC; CDR3: CGARVQENEQFF
size: many; J: TRBJ2-1; D: TRBD2; V: TRBV4-2; DNA: TGTGCCAGCAGCCAAGAGCTAGCGGGGGTGTACGGCAATGAGCAGTTCTTC; CDR3: CASSQELAGVYGNEQFF
size: .; J: TRBJ1-5; D: .; V: TRBV7-2; DNA: TGTGCCAGCAGCTTAGGACAAGATAGCAATCAGCCCCAGCATTTT; CDR3: CASSLGQDSNQPQHF
size: .; J: TRBJ1-3; D: TRBD1; V: TRBV7-8; DNA: TGTGCCAGCAGCCCCTGGACAGGGTCCGGAAACACCATATATTTT; CDR3: CASSPWTGSGNTIYF
size: .; J: TRBJ2-1; D: .; V: TRBV6-2/TRBV6-3; DNA: TGTGCCAGCACCCCCCCAGGGGTCGGAAACAATGAGCAGTTCTTC; CDR3: CASTPPGVGNNEQFF
size: many; J: TRBJ1-5; D: TRBD1; V: TRBV19; DNA: TGTGCCACTACGAGGACGGACAGGAACAATCAGCCCCAGCATTTT; CDR3: CATTRTDRNNQPQHF
size: .; J: TRBJ1-2; D: TRBD1; V: TRBV24-1; DNA: TGTGCCACCAGTAACCCAGGGGGCGACTATGGCTACACCTTC; CDR3: CATSNPGGDYGYTF
size: many; J: TRBJ1-5; D: TRBD1; V: TRBV2; DNA: TGTGCCAGCATGAAGGGACAGGGGCAGCCCCAGCATTTT; CDR3: CASMKGQGQPQHF
size: few; J: TRBJ1-3; D: .; V: TRBV5-4; DNA: TGTGCCAGCAGCTTAGGGGCTACCGGAAACACCATATATTTT; CDR3: CASSLGATGNTIYF
size: few; J: TRBJ1-6; D: .; V: TRBV2; DNA: TGTGCCAGCAGTGACCGGTTTGCAACCCTCCACTTT; CDR3: CASSDRFATLHF
size: .; J: TRBJ2-2; D: TRBD2; V: TRBV11-2; DNA: TGTGCCAGCAGCAAAAAAGTGCTAGCGGGAACCGGGGAGCTGTTTTTT; CDR3: CASSKKVLAGTGELFF
size: few; J: TRBJ2-3; D: TRBD2; V: TRBV18; DNA: TGTGCCAGCTCACCTATCCAGGCTAGCGGGCTCACAGATACGCAGTATTTT; CDR3: CASSPIQASGLTDTQYF
size: .; J: TRBJ1-6; D: .; V: TRBV24-1; DNA: TGTGCCACCAGTGATTTTCGGGGGACCCTCCACTTT; CDR3: CATSDFRGTLHF
size: many; J: TRBJ1-1; D: .; V: TRBV18; DNA: TGTGCCAGCTCACCGAGTGACAGTCGGGGAGCTTTCTTT; CDR3: CASSPSDSRGAFF
size: many; J: TRBJ1-5; D: TRBD1; V: TRBV3-1; DNA: TGTGCCAGCAGCCCCTCTTACAGGGGGAGTCATCAGCCCCAGCATTTT; CDR3: CASSPSYRGSHQPQHF
size: many; J: TRBJ2-2; D: TRBD2; V: TRBV10-3; DNA: TGTGCCATCAGTGACAGCCTAGCGGGGTCCACCGGGGAGCTGTTTTTT; CDR3: CAISDSLAGSTGELFF
size: once; J: TRBJ2-7; D: .; V: TRBV20-1; DNA: TGCAGTGCTAGAGTACCGGGACATCGTACCTACGAGCAGTACTTC; CDR3: CSARVPGHRTYEQYF
size: many; J: TRBJ2-1; D: .; V: TRBV5-1; DNA: TGCGCCAGCAGCTTGGCCTCAGGTACGGTATACAATGAGCAGTTCTTC; CDR3: CASSLASGTVYNEQFF
size: once; J: TRBJ2-2; D: .; V: TRBV24-1; DNA: TGTGCCACCAGTGGAACAGGTTACGGCACCGGGGAGCTGTTTTTT; CDR3: CATSGTGYGTGELFF
size: .; J: TRBJ2-1; D: .; V: TRBV25-1; DNA: TGTGCCAGCAGTTGGGGGGACGAGCAGTTCTTC; CDR3: CASSWGDEQFF
size: .; J: TRBJ1-6; D: .; V: TRBV7-9; DNA: TGTGCCAGCAGCGAGACAGGAGGGAATAATTCACCCCTCCACTTT; CDR3: CASSETGGNNSPLHF
size: few; J: TRBJ1-2; D: TRBD1; V: TRBV27; DNA: TGTGCCAGCAGACACAGGACAGGGGTGGGTGGCTACACCTTC; CDR3: CASRHRTGVGGYTF
size: .; J: TRBJ2-3; D: TRBD2; V: TRBV2; DNA: TGTGCCAGCATAGAGGGGCGGGAGGGATACACAGATACGCAGTATTTT; CDR3: CASIEGREGYTDTQYF
size: .; J: TRBJ2-3; D: TRBD2; V: TRBV20-1; DNA: TGCAGTGCTAGGAGAGCGGGAGTGTCGGGCACAGATACGCAGTATTTT; CDR3: CSARRAGVSGTDTQYF
size: once; J: TRBJ1-3; D: .; V: TRBV12-3/TRBV12-4; DNA: TGTGCCAGCGGGGGTTCTGGAAACACCATATATTTT; CDR3: CASGGSGNTIYF
size: many; J: TRBJ2-1; D: TRBD2; V: TRBV29-1; DNA: TGCAGCGTCGCCGGACTAGCCCCCAATGAGCAGTTCTTC; CDR3: CSVAGLAPNEQFF
size: many; J: TRBJ2-5; D: TRBD1; V: TRBV7-9; DNA: TGTGCCAGCAGCTTAGGGGACAGGGATCAAGAGACCCAGTACTTC; CDR3: CASSLGDRDQETQYF
size: many; J: TRBJ2-2; D: TRBD2; V: TRBV20-1; DNA: TGCAGCGGGGAGCGGGGGGGGAACACCGGGGAGCTGTTTTTT; CDR3: CSGERGGNTGELFF
size: once; J: TRBJ1-2; D: TRBD1; V: TRBV9; DNA: TGTGCCAGCAGCGTATGGGGCACAGGGGGCTATGGCTACACCTTC; CDR3: CASSVWGTGGYGYTF
size: .; J: TRBJ2-7; D: TRBD2; V: TRBV7-3; DNA: TGTGCCAGCAGCGGTAGCGGGGGGCCTAGCTCCTACGAGCAGTACTTC; CDR3: CASSGSGGPSSYEQYF
size: .; J: TRBJ2-7; D: .; V: TRBV5-1; DNA: TGCGCCAGCAGCTTGGGACAGCTTAAGGACGAGCAGTACTTC; CDR3: CASSLGQLKDEQYF
size: many; J: TRBJ2-1; D: .; V: TRBV4-1; DNA: TGCGCCAGCAGCCAAGATGGGCGGGGCGGCTACAATGAGCAGTTCTTC; CDR3: CASSQDGRGGYNEQFF
size: few; J: TRBJ1-1; D: .; V: TRBV18; DNA: TGTGCCAGCTCATCGGGGGGCATGAACACTGAAGCTTTCTTT; CDR3: CASSSGGMNTEAFF
size: many; J: TRBJ1-2; D: TRBD1; V: TRBV12-3/TRBV12-4; DNA: TGTGCCAGCAGTCTCCAACAGGGGGCAAGTACCTTC; CDR3: CASSLQQGASTF